This TCR beta chain was recorded in a study of spatial heterogeneity in lung cancer. Regarding time point: sample taken at primary tumor resection. Tumor, nontumor lung or frozen PBMC supplied whole RNA that was sequenced unsorted. Germline CDR1 MNHNY, CDR2 SVGAGI (reference sequence). The germline V and J ends were trimmed by 7 bases and 4 bases, with 13 bases remaining between them. The CDR3 length is 13 residues. TCRdb re-derived calls from the 5' RACE reads in MiXCR, one entry per CDR3 protein. The repertoire holds roughly 25,000 distinct CDR3 sequences, with roughly 13% as singletons. The material sequenced was PBMCs, taken at surgery. The clonotype was recovered from a female donor with early-stage non-small cell lung cancer. The chain joins TRBV6-6 to TRBJ2-5; D possibly corresponds to TRBD2 (6 bases). CDR3 loop: CASMVGDSETQYF. The CDR3 DNA is TGTGCCAGCATGGTCGGGGACTCAGAGACCCAGTACTTC.